This T cell receptor (beta chain) was recorded in a study of cytomegalovirus exposure and HLA in healthy donors. General study findings and limits: Later analysis showed most CMV-associated TCR beta chains appearing HLA-restricted.

CDR3 size: 16 residues. With V trimmed by 4 bases and J by 0 bases, 5 bases remained unmatched. Germline-derived CDR1 and CDR2 are SNHLY and FYNNEI. On this clone itself: Its antigen is still unknown.

The PCR contained 60 Vbeta and 13 Jbeta primers. The method was immunoSEQ multiplex PCR; TCRdb's version includes in-frame clones alone and lacks a portion of them. The repertoire table contains around 210,000 clones. Material for sequencing was PBMCs. The V gene is TRBV2, the J gene TRBJ2-2; the match to TRBD1 covers 7 bases. The sequence was obtained from a girl aged 2 to 10 in good health and CMV-seropositive. CDR3 sequence reads: CASSGETGSNTGELFF. CDR3 sequence (DNA): TGTGCCAGCAGTGGGGAGACAGGGTCGAACACCGGGGAGCTGTTTTTT. Using reference TRBV2 and TRBJ2-2 for the parts outside the CDR3, the full variable domain is EPEVTQTPSHQVTQMGQEVILRCVPISNHLYFYWYRQILGQKVEFLVSFYNNEISEKSEIFDDQFSVERPDGSNFTLKIRSTKLEDSAMYFCASSGETGSNTGELFFGEGSRLTVL.